This T cell receptor (beta chain) was recovered during a study of cytomegalovirus exposure and HLA in healthy donors (TCRdb year 2017). For context, the study as a whole: An earlier analysis of a few hundred of the donors reported roughly 300 Gb of sequence data and 95 million to 120 million unique TCR beta sequences obtained from some 200 million T cells. Around 300 gigabases of sequencing data and 80 million or so unique TCR sequences were included in an early release covering about 620 HLA-typed donors. The genetic ancestry cluster associated with self-reported Caucasian donors included around four fifths of the 350 to 500 genotyped donors. The study was designed to test whether signatures of past pathogen exposure could be identified by cataloging public T cell receptors. The T cell repertoires of about 700 subjects were profiled by immunosequencing and related to cytomegalovirus serostatus. In addition to the first cohort of 666 subjects, a separate validation cohort of 120 different subjects was used. High-throughput TCR immunosequencing, statistical association of individual TCRs with disease status, and machine learning were combined to predict cytomegalovirus infection status. In a later analysis, previously published TCR beta repertoires from about 640 donors were re-analyzed and high-resolution HLA genotyping was added so that TCR occurrence patterns could be studied. Rather than using new phenotypic data, the later analysis identified candidate immune exposures from TCR beta sequences and from how often those sequences occurred across donors. In an earlier analysis of 587 of the donors, high-throughput TCR beta sequencing was used to judge whether each TCR beta V gene segment behaved as functional or pseudogenic. Donor age, sex, ethnicity and CMV serostatus were compiled alongside the repertoire data. Genome-wide SNP genotypes for about 65% of the roughly 670 donors were used in a later genetic analysis, which treated that subset as a discovery cohort. Every repertoire in the discovery cohort had been generated on one and the same sequencing platform. HLA typing included class I and class II loci at four-digit resolution. Typing coverage varied by locus: 629-630 donors for A, B, C, DRB1 and DQB1; more than 500 for DQA1; around 610 for DPA1; about 450 for DPB1. Roughly 5 DR-DQ haplotypes were handled as single units for association and clustering, since linkage in the cohort was strong. Among roughly 400 genotyped donors of the cohort, an average of roughly 230,000 unique TCR beta nucleotide sequences was sequenced per donor, of which 15% to 20% were non-productive.

The protocol used for the library was the immunoSEQ multiplex PCR assay. For the multiplex PCR, a mixture combining 60 forward primers for TCR Vbeta segments and 13 reverse primers for TCR Jbeta segments was used. The CDR3 region of rearranged TCR beta genes was amplified from genomic DNA with a multiplex PCR assay. The amplified TCR beta libraries were sequenced on the Illumina HiSeq System as 87-base-pair reads. The study's own analysis went as follows. Across the 640 or so repertoires, a later analysis counted about 81 million unique TCR beta chains, approximately 12 million of which were shared by at least two donors. Raw reads were error-corrected and collapsed into unique sequences with a nearest-neighbor algorithm that merged closely related sequences to remove PCR and sequencing errors. V, D and J gene segments were assigned by aligning CDR3 sequences to IMGT reference sequences. For a sequence to be retained, a match of at least six nucleotides to both a V gene segment and a J gene segment was required. A rearrangement counted as productive if the CDR3 had no stop codons and remained in frame with V and J, and every other rearrangement counted as non-productive. Following IMGT convention, CDR3 was defined as the stretch from the second conserved V-encoded cysteine up to the conserved J-encoded phenylalanine. Sequences without an unambiguous match to a single V gene segment were excluded from the earlier analysis of several hundred of the donors. An earlier analysis of 550 to 650 of the donors classified V segments as functional when productive rearrangements were above 56.7% and as segregating when the standard deviation between donors was above 5%. A statistical classification framework was built for diagnosing cytomegalovirus status from the catalog of TCR beta chain sequences. In a later analysis, TCR nucleotide sequences were compared against IMGT/GENE-DB human TR gene sequences so that V and J genes could be assigned. In a later analysis, CDR3 sequences and most-parsimonious VDJ recombination scenarios were assigned using the TCRdist pipeline. In a later analysis, every TCR beta chain was defined by the combination of its CDR3 amino acid sequence and its V-gene family, and reads without a unique V-gene family were dropped. As a way to deal with suspected cross-contamination and a sequencing artifact, a later analysis dropped 500 to 700 nucleotide sequences that were highly shared and had low generation probability. A later analysis calculated a clonal expansion index for each public chain from normalized within-repertoire ranks of inferred template counts. In a later analysis, generation probabilities were computed with a VDJ recombination model fitted to out-of-frame rearrangements, and the resulting probabilities were checked against IGoR. Hypergeometric tests were used in a later analysis to score TCR-TCR, TCR-HLA and TCR-CMV co-occurrence, with a repertoire-size bias correction applied to the TCR pairs. A later analysis estimated false discovery rates by permuting HLA or CMV assignments 20 times. In a later analysis, co-occurring TCRs were grouped with DBSCAN, and TCRdist sequence similarity was added when clustering was performed within HLA-allele-positive subsets. Repertoires with fewer than 30,000 or more than 120,000 public chains were left out of co-occurrence clustering, as were four to six repertoires with anomalous nucleotide sharing. Entries here come from immuneACCESS through TCRdb and include only in-frame sequences with V and J called. Some clones fail to appear in such tables; in the studies checked, an unresolved V gene covers under half of the shortfall, and the cause of the remainder is unknown. For V, J and clone size, that table is used; D and trimming come from the DNA. For this sample the table gives 110,000 or so clones, of which roughly four fifths were detected only once. The top ten clones comprise around 15% of the sample.

Study-wide conclusions, independent of this receptor: In a later analysis, several top co-occurrence clusters were reported to appear linked to parvovirus B19, influenza, CMV and Epstein-Barr virus. An earlier analysis of around 500 of the donors showed that most TCR beta V segments appeared in productive rearrangements either about 87% or about 30% of the time, which broadly matched IMGT annotations. A later analysis found that HLA-associated TCR beta chains were more clonally expanded and had lower generation probabilities than equally common non-associated chains. Presence/absence analyses assumed roughly uniform sequencing depth across donors, an assumption that may not hold. Strong co-occurrence of HLA alleles, especially DR and DQ, made assigning TCR associations to individual alleles difficult. Some IMGT-functional V segments, including TRBV6-2 and TRBV6-3, could not be told apart with the 87-base-pair reads, so those segments were excluded. In vitro tests confirmed that a few of the cytomegalovirus-associated TCR beta chains recognize cytomegalovirus antigens. V-gene and J-gene trimming of TCR beta chains was associated with a missense DCLRE1C variant in a later genetic analysis, and the association was replicated in an independent cohort. A further reported finding was that TCR beta sequences accurately predicted the HLA-A and HLA-B alleles for most subjects in the first cohort. Only TCR beta chains were sequenced in this cohort, and the absence of alpha or paired-chain data limited detectable features. The classifier was reported to diagnose cytomegalovirus status with high specificity and sensitivity in both the original and validation cohorts. Immune exposure information for the cohort was limited to CMV serostatus. HLA typing was unavailable for some donors at each locus, so association tests used only the typed subset. According to a later genetic analysis, donors in an Asian-associated ancestry cluster had fewer N-insertions in productive TCRs than the approximately 650-donor mean. While some public TCRs were present in many individuals, most TCR sequences turned up only very rarely across donors. A group of highly shared sequence variants was considered likely to be a technical artifact of the sequencing pipeline. In a later analysis, some 18,000 TCR beta sequences were associated with specific HLA alleles at a false discovery rate of 0.05. The study gave a list of over 150 TCR beta chains associated with cytomegalovirus. About 15 rarely observed V segments, including chromosome 9 orphons, were excluded from the earlier analysis of several hundred of the donors because counts were too low. It was suggested by the authors that the approach could potentially be generalized to other disease states and immunological phenotypes. In a later analysis, most CMV-associated TCR beta chains were found to appear HLA-restricted, with HLA associations seemingly driven largely by CMV exposure. Linkage disequilibrium might explain the correlated functional status among segregating V segments, but an unknown experimental factor could not be ruled out. According to a later analysis, TCR association rates differed among HLA loci, with DRB1 alleles showing the most associated TCRs and HLA-C alleles showing the fewest.

Counted from cysteine to phenylalanine, this CDR3 has 16 amino acids. The CDR3 DNA has 48 bases and is translated from base 1. Sequences MDHEN (CDR1) and SYDVKM (CDR2) are obtained from the germline V gene. V and J are trimmed by 6 bases and 0 bases, and the gene matches miss 11 bases of the junction. In total, 630 or so healthy bone marrow donors made up the cohort. At the time of sampling, all cohort members were nominally healthy, though unrecorded immune exposures were likely present. The donor tested CMV seropositive and was one of the 289 seropositive cohort members. Each donor provided a peripheral blood sample, and peripheral blood mononuclear cells were used for TCR beta sequencing. Genomic DNA extraction from the blood cell samples was performed with the Qiagen DNeasy Blood Extraction Kit. About this clone itself: The specificity of this receptor is unknown. No base qualities exist here, and no much larger clone lies one base off it.

The TCR sequence derives from a man aged 45-65 years in good health and CMV-seropositive. Recombination connected TRBV28 to TRBJ2-7; the junction holds 7 bases that match TRBD1. Source material: PBMCs. CDR3 reads: CASSRRQGVGSYEQYF. DNA sequence: TGTGCCAGCAGCCGCCGACAGGGAGTAGGCTCCTACGAGCAGTACTTC. The CDR3 plus the reference TRBV28 and TRBJ2-7 genes for the other parts give the full variable domain: DVKVTQSSRYLVKRTGEKVFLECVQDMDHENMFWYRQDPGLGLRLIYFSYDVKMKEKGDIPEGYSVSREKKERFSLILESASTNQTSMYLCASSRRQGVGSYEQYFGPGTRLTVT.